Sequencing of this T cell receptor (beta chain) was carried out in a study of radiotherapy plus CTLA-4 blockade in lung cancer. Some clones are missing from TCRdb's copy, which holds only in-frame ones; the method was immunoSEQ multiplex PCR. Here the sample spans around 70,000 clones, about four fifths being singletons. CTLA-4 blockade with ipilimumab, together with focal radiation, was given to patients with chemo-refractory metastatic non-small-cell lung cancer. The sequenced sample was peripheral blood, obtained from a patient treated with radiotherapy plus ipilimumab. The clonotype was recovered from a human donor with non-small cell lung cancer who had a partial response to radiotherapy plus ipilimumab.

CDR3 in DNA: TGTGCCAGCTCACGAGGGGACAGGACTCTTACCTACGAGCAGTACTTC. Protein product: CASSRGDRTLTYEQYF. The chain is built from TRBV18 and TRBJ2-7; 8 nucleotides agree with TRBD1. CDR3 length: 16 residues. Germline V gene data show CDR1 as KGHSH and CDR2 as LQKENI. V lost 4 bases to trimming and J lost 2 bases; unmatched junction nucleotides: 10.